These 17 T cell receptor beta chains originate from one sample sequenced in a study of T cell responses to AZD1222 COVID-19 vaccine. Sequencing used immunoSEQ multiplex PCR; TCRdb keeps in-frame clones, though not all of them. The table records approximately 150,000 clones, roughly 87% of them present only once. The specimen comprised peripheral blood, sampled on day 0 of AZD1222 vaccination. These receptors were taken from an adult in good health.

The chain carries TRBV11-2 and TRBJ1-1; D not resolved. V lost 3 bases to trimming and J lost 1 base, with 6 bases between them. Germline loops: CDR1 SGHAT, CDR2 FQNNGV. The CDR3 sequence is 13 residues long. The CDR3 bases are TGTGCCAGCAGCTTTAGGCAGAACACTGAAGCTTTCTTT. Encoded protein: CASSFRQNTEAFF.

CDR3: CASLLGPQHF. In DNA, the CDR3 is TGTGCCAGTTTGTTAGGGCCCCAGCATTTT. The chain links TRBV19 to TRBJ1-5; D remains unclear. The CDR3 is 10 amino acids. Germline V gene data show CDR1 as LNHDA and CDR2 as SQIVND (reference sequence). The V gene lost 8 bases and the J gene lost 9 bases, with 8 bases spanning the gap.

CDR3 sequence: CASSINTEAFF. CDR3 DNA: TGTGCCAGCAGCATAAACACTGAAGCTTTCTTT. The chain employs TRBV5-4 and TRBJ1-1; D is unclear. Germline values: CDR1 SGHNT, CDR2 YYREEE (reference sequence). The CDR3 length is 11 residues. The V gene lost 4 bases and the J gene lost 2 bases, with 3 bases spanning the gap.

The V gene is TRBV15, the J gene TRBJ2-7; tentatively, D is TRBD2 (5 bases). This CDR3 is 16 amino acids long. V lost 0 bases and J 2 bases, leaving 14 bases between the germline ends. The V gene's germline CDR1 is LNHNV and CDR2 YYDKDF (reference sequence). CDR3 sequence: CATSRESAGSPYEQYF. As DNA, the CDR3 is TGTGCCACCAGCAGAGAGTCGGCGGGTTCCCCCTACGAGCAGTACTTC. Looking up the rest from reference TRBV15 and TRBJ2-7 gives the full variable domain: DAMVIQNPRYQVTQFGKPVTLSCSQTLNHNVMYWYQQKSSQAPKLLFHYYDKDFNNEADTPDNFQSRRPNTSFCFLDIRSPGLGDTAMYLCATSRESAGSPYEQYFGPGTRLTVT.

The genes are TRBV10-1 and TRBJ1-1; D uncertain. The CDR3 loop spans 13 amino acids. The V end lost 3 bases, the J end lost 4 bases, and 9 bases lay between the germline ends. Germline V lookup: CDR1 WNHNN, CDR2 SYGVQD (reference sequence). The CDR3 is CASSDSAPTEAFF. Written as DNA, the CDR3 is TGCGCCAGCAGTGATTCAGCCCCCACTGAAGCTTTCTTT.

This clone occurred a few times. The rearrangement uses TRBV13 and TRBJ1-2, with 12 nucleotides matching TRBD1. CDR1 is PRHDT, CDR2 FYEKMQ, per germline (reference sequence). The junction had 6 bases not matched to a gene; V was cut back by 4 bases and J by 6 bases. The CDR3 is 15 amino acids. CDR3 DNA sequence: TGTGCCAGCAGCTGGGGACAGGGGGCTGGAGATGGCTACACCTTC. It yields the protein CASSWGQGAGDGYTF.

The chain combines TRBV3-1 (or the pseudogene TRBV3-2) with TRBJ1-4; no clear D. The CDR3 is made up of 15 amino acids. With 4 bases removed from V and 8 bases from J, the gap between germline ends came to 17 bases. The V gene's germline CDR1 is LGHDT and CDR2 YNNKEL (reference sequence). CDR3 nucleotides: TGTGCCAGCAGCCCCTACAGTAACCACGAGGAAAAACTGTTTTTT. It encodes CASSPYSNHEEKLFF.

The chain is built from TRBV5-1 and TRBJ2-1; D is perhaps TRBD2 (5 bases). CDR1 and CDR2 (germline): SGHRS, YFSETQ. The length of the CDR3 is 13 residues. V lost 2 bases and J lost 5, with 8 bases in between. In DNA form, the CDR3 reads TGCGCCAGCAGCTTTGGAGGTGACAATGAGCAGTTCTTC. It yields the protein CASSFGGDNEQFF.

The gene calls are TRBV24-1 and TRBJ2-7; D not certain. The CDR3 is 14 residues long. Germline V gene sequence: CDR1 KGHDR, CDR2 SFDVKD. Trimming took 1 base from V and 5 from J, leaving 11 bases between them. CDR3: CATSDFKGLDEQYF. The CDR3 DNA follows: TGTGCCACCAGTGATTTTAAAGGGCTCGACGAGCAGTACTTC.

This clone showed up just once. The chain uses TRBV7-8 and TRBJ1-5, with D possibly TRBD1 on 6 matching bases. This CDR3 has 15 residues. V gave up 1 base and J gave up 5 bases, with 12 bases separating them. CDR1 and CDR2 from the germline V gene are SGHVS and FQNEAQ. CDR3 in amino acids: CASSLEGGWYQPQHF. The CDR3 DNA follows: TGTGCCAGCAGCTTAGAGGGGGGGTGGTATCAGCCCCAGCATTTT.

The chain employs TRBV4-2 and TRBJ2-7; 15 nucleotides agree with TRBD2. The V gene's germline CDR1 is LGHNA and CDR2 YNFKEQ. J gave up 4 bases and V 3 bases, and 10 bases lay outside the gene matches. The CDR3 is 18 residues long. The DNA for the CDR3 is TGTGCCAGCAGCCACCCCGCAGGACTAGCGGGAGGGGGATACGAGCAGTACTTC. Protein: CASSHPAGLAGGGYEQYF.

The V call is TRBV15, the J call TRBJ2-1; D remains ambiguous. Germline lookup yields CDR1 LNHNV and CDR2 YYDKDF (reference sequence). The CDR3 is made up of 13 amino acids. Trimming removed 5 bases from V and 5 bases from J, with 10 bases in between. The CDR3 coding sequence is TGTGCCACCAGCTCCTCAGTGCACAATGAGCAGTTCTTC. This gives the protein CATSSSVHNEQFF.

The V call is TRBV12-3 or TRBV12-4, the J call TRBJ2-1; no firm D call. This CDR3 spans 13 amino acids. Trimming removed 3 bases from V and 4 bases from J, with 7 bases in between. The CDR3 protein is CASSFTAYNEQFF. CDR3 coding DNA: TGTGCCAGCAGTTTTACAGCTTACAATGAGCAGTTCTTC.

The sample holds a few counts of this clone. The chain links TRBV5-6 to TRBJ1-2; 9 bases are shared with TRBD1. This CDR3 has 13 amino acids. The germline gives CDR1 SGHDT, CDR2 YYEEEE. Trimming cost V 7 bases and J 4 bases; bases outside gene matches: 5. CDR3 sequence reads: CASSPGQGYGYTF. The CDR3 DNA sequence: TGTGCCAGCTCACCGGGACAGGGCTATGGCTACACCTTC. The entire variable domain, with the rest obtained from reference TRBV5-6 and TRBJ1-2, is as follows: DAGVTQSPTHLIKTRGQQVTLRCSPKSGHDTVSWYQQALGQGPQFIFQYYEEEERQRGNFPDRFSGHQFPNYSSELNVNALLLGDSALYLCASSPGQGYGYTFGSGTRLTVV.

The J gene is TRBJ2-5, the V gene TRBV2, with no clear D. The CDR3 consists of 12 residues. The germline V gene encodes CDR1 SNHLY and CDR2 FYNNEI. V lost 6 bases to trimming and J lost 2 bases, with 7 bases between them. In DNA form, the CDR3 reads TGTGCCAGCAGCAGTTCACAAGAGACCCAGTACTTC. Translating gives CASSSSQETQYF. The full variable domain, rest sourced from reference TRBV2 and TRBJ2-5, is EPEVTQTPSHQVTQMGQEVILRCVPISNHLYFYWYRQILGQKVEFLVSFYNNEISEKSEIFDDQFSVERPDGSNFTLKIRSTKLEDSAMYFCASSSSQETQYFGPGTRLLVL.

The V gene is TRBV28, the J gene TRBJ1-3; D is undetermined. V was clipped by 3 bases and J by 5 bases, with 8 bases between them. The CDR3 sequence is 13 residues long. From germline, CDR1 is MDHEN and CDR2 SYDVKM. The CDR3 DNA reads as TGTGCCAGCAGTTTGTCGTTTAGAAACACCATATATTTT. Translating gives CASSLSFRNTIYF.

Only one count was recorded for this clone. The rearrangement uses TRBV2 and TRBJ2-7; 7 bases agree with TRBD2. Germline-derived CDR1 and CDR2 are SNHLY and FYNNEI. CDR3 size: 14 residues. Germline trimming cut 8 bases from V and 0 bases from J; bases unmatched to any gene: 7. The CDR3 DNA reads as TGTGCCAGCCGACGGGAGGACAACTCCTACGAGCAGTACTTC. Translated: CASRREDNSYEQYF.